This T cell receptor beta chain comes out of a study of T-cell memory formation after mild COVID-19 (dated by TCRdb to the early 2020s). Turning to the overall study: Most TCR sequence clusters were specific to one of the two donors. In two donors, T-cell clones that expanded and contracted after mild COVID-19 were followed by sequencing TCRalpha and TCRbeta repertoires longitudinally. The cohort was made up of two young adult volunteers, one female and one male, who were previously healthy. Study-wide conclusions, independent of this receptor: Contracting CD4+ clones were found mainly in CM and EM memory subsets, while CD8+ clones were enriched in EMRA. Only a couple of mild cases were covered by the study, and larger cohorts that include severe cases with pre-infection samples were considered necessary. SARS-CoV-2 specificity of the second-wave clones peaking on day 37 was not confirmed. Some responding clones were detected in pre-infection memory, which suggested that pre-existing cross-reactive memory T cells had joined the SARS-CoV-2 response. Clones contracting from day 15 to 85 had balanced CD4/CD8 phenotypes, while a second wave expanding from day 15 to 37 was biased towards CD4+.

A distance of 11 bases separates the germline ends of V and J, which lose 3 bases and 6 bases respectively. The CDR3 runs 13 amino acids, cysteine and phenylalanine included. Just CDR3 DNA is preserved here, 39 bases in frame from base 1. CDR1 and CDR2 are read off the germline V gene as MDHEN and SYDVKM. As regards this clonotype: There is no known antigen for this receptor. Per-base quality was not reported, and no clone a single base away is much larger than it.

The reads were generated on an Illumina NovaSeq 6000. TCRalpha and TCRbeta cDNA libraries were built by 5'RACE with constant-segment primers, adding sample barcodes and unique molecular identifiers. RNA was extracted from every sample with Trizol reagent. The libraries were amplified in two PCR steps, and the second step added a second sample barcode and Illumina TruSeq adapters. The libraries were sequenced on an Illumina NovaSeq using 2 x 150 bp paired-end reads. The authors' analysis ran thus. With migec v1.2.7, reads were demultiplexed and then collapsed into UMI-guided consensus sequences. With mixcr v2.1.11, UMI consensuses were aligned to TRA and TRB V and J templates and assembled into clonotypes. A clonotype was counted as expanded or contracted only if both edgeR and NoisET called the change significant, with noise models trained on biological replicates. For edgeR calls, the thresholds were a false discovery rate-adjusted p below 0.01 and a log2 fold-change of 1. As an exploratory analysis of dynamics, PCA with hierarchical clustering was applied to max-normalized trajectories of the 1000 most abundant clonotypes. Each responding clone was given a CD4 or CD8 phenotype based on the CD4+ and CD8+ repertoires, which had been sequenced separately. The raw public data were reprocessed by TCRdb itself: fastp quality trimming at Q25, MiXCR clonotype calling, in-frame beta chains only. Each record represents a unique CDR3 protein, reported with the most common genes and DNA among its rows. The V and J calls follow TCRdb's processing rather than the paper's. Present in this sample are almost 250,000 distinct CDR3 sequences, 15% to 19% of which were seen just once. Around 2% of the sample lies in the top ten.

PBMCs were isolated by Ficoll-Paque density gradient centrifugation. The sequence was obtained from an adult woman who had mild COVID-19 (a few samples of this study predate the infection). The sample titles of this study are shuffled in the database, so cell type and time point are left out; the donor was told from shared clones. The chain couples TRBV28 to TRBJ2-5, with a tentative D gene TRBD2 over 6 matching bases. The sequencing input was PBMCs or a T cell subset sorted from them (not recorded which). Here is the DNA: TGTGCCAGCAGTTTGGGGACTGGGAAGACCCAGTACTTC. Translated, it gives CASSLGTGKTQYF.